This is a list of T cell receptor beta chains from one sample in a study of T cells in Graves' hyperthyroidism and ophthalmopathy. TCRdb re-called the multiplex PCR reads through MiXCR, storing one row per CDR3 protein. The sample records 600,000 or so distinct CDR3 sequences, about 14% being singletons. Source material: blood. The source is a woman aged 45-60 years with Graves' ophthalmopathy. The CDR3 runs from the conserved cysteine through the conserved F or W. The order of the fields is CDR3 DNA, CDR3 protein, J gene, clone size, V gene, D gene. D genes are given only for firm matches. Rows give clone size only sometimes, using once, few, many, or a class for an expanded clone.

TGTGCCTGGAGTTCCCCGGGACTTCCTCGAAAGCAGTTCTTC	CAWSSPGLPRKQFF	TRBJ2-1	many	TRBV30	NA
TGCAGTGCTAGAGTTAGCGGGCTCGAAGAGACCCAGTACTTC	CSARVSGLEETQYF	TRBJ2-5	many	TRBV20-1	TRBD2
TGTGCCAGCAGCCGTCGGACCGAGTACAATGAGCAGTTCTTC	CASSRRTEYNEQFF	TRBJ2-1	many	TRBV7-2	NA
TGTGCCAGCAGCGGGGGACTCTCCAGCTCCTACAATGAGCAGTTCTTC	CASSGGLSSSYNEQFF	TRBJ2-1	many	TRBV7-9	NA
TGCGCCAGCAGCCCCACGGGAGGGGCCTCCTACGAGCAGTACTTC	CASSPTGGASYEQYF	TRBJ2-7	NA	TRBV4-1	TRBD2
TGCGCCAGCGGTCAGGGGGCGACCACTGAAGCTTTCTTT	CASGQGATTEAFF	TRBJ1-1	NA	TRBV5-1	TRBD1
TGTGCCAGCAGCACCGGGGTTTTAGGGCACAATGAGCAGTTCTTC	CASSTGVLGHNEQFF	TRBJ2-1	NA	TRBV12-3/TRBV12-4	NA
TGTGCCTGGAGTGTGAGAGGAAACACCATATATTTT	CAWSVRGNTIYF	TRBJ1-3	many	TRBV30	NA
TGCAGTGCTAGTATCTCAATCGGGGCCTACGAGCAGTACTTC	CSASISIGAYEQYF	TRBJ2-7	NA	TRBV20-1	NA
TGCAGCGTTGTGGTAAGGGTCACTGAAGCTTTCTTT	CSVVVRVTEAFF	TRBJ1-1	few	TRBV29-1	NA
TGTGCCAGCACTAGGGTTTACTCCTACGAGCAGTACTTC	CASTRVYSYEQYF	TRBJ2-7	few	TRBV7-2	NA
TGTGCCAGCAGTTTTGGCGGCGGGAAGTCCGAGACCCAGTACTTC	CASSFGGGKSETQYF	TRBJ2-5	many	TRBV27	NA
TGTGCCAGCAGTCTAGGGGCCGGGACAGGGGGCGCGTCAGAAGCTTTCTTT	CASSLGAGTGGASEAFF	TRBJ1-1	NA	TRBV12-3/TRBV12-4	TRBD1
TGTGCCAGCAGCCACGACAGGGGAGGAAACACCATATATTTT	CASSHDRGGNTIYF	TRBJ1-3	NA	TRBV5-5	TRBD1
TGTGCCAGCAGCTTAGCCGGAAGCTCTGGAAACACCATATATTTT	CASSLAGSSGNTIYF	TRBJ1-3	many	TRBV7-3	NA
TGTGCCAGCAGGTACAACGACATTGGTGGAGGATGGAGCTATGGCTACACCTTC	CASRYNDIGGGWSYGYTF	TRBJ1-2	many	TRBV6-1	NA
TGTGCCAGCAGTTTTTCGGCGGGAAACACTGAAGCTTTCTTT	CASSFSAGNTEAFF	TRBJ1-1	many	TRBV12-3/TRBV12-4	NA
TGTGCCAGCAGCTTAGACGCGACAGGGTCTCACTATGGCTACACCTTC	CASSLDATGSHYGYTF	TRBJ1-2	few	TRBV11-3	TRBD1
TGTGCCAGTAGTCCCCGGGACAGCGTTATGAACACTGAAGCTTTCTTT	CASSPRDSVMNTEAFF	TRBJ1-1	few	TRBV19	TRBD1
TGTGCCAGCAGTAACGGGACTAGCGGGAGAACCCAACAAGAGACCCAGTACTTC	CASSNGTSGRTQQETQYF	TRBJ2-5	many	TRBV6-1	TRBD2
TGTGCCAGCAGTCCCTGGGCAGGGTCACAAGAGACCCAGTACTTC	CASSPWAGSQETQYF	TRBJ2-5	many	TRBV27	NA
TGTGCCATCAGTGAGTCGAAGGGGACTAGCGGGATTTACGAGCAGTACTTC	CAISESKGTSGIYEQYF	TRBJ2-7	few	TRBV10-3	TRBD2
TGTGCCAGCAGTCGAAATAGCGGGAGCGACTACGAGCAGTACTTC	CASSRNSGSDYEQYF	TRBJ2-7	many	TRBV28	TRBD2
TGCGCCAGTAGCCGGGACAGGGGTGGAAGTGAGCAGTTCTTC	CASSRDRGGSEQFF	TRBJ2-1	NA	TRBV5-1	TRBD1
TGCAGTGCCCCTGGGCCAGCGGGAGAGTGGGATACGCAGTATTTT	CSAPGPAGEWDTQYF	TRBJ2-3	many	TRBV20-1	TRBD2
TGCGCCAGCAGCCAAGAGGGTTTGGCGGGAGACTTCTACGAGCAGTACTTC	CASSQEGLAGDFYEQYF	TRBJ2-7	few	TRBV4-1	TRBD2
TGTGCCAGCAGCTTGGGCAGACAGGGCACTGAAGCTTTCTTT	CASSLGRQGTEAFF	TRBJ1-1	many	TRBV5-5	TRBD1
TGTGCCAGCAGCGTTACCGGGACTAGTTTGGAGACCCAGTACTTC	CASSVTGTSLETQYF	TRBJ2-5	many	TRBV7-9	TRBD2